This T cell receptor beta chain was retrieved from a study of cytomegalovirus exposure and HLA in healthy donors (dated by TCRdb to the late 2010s). Study-wide context: An earlier analysis of about 560 of the donors reported approximately 260 Gb of sequence data and around 100 million unique TCR beta sequences obtained from some 200 million T cells. An early release covering some 640 HLA-typed donors comprised around 300 gigabases of sequencing data and around 86 million unique TCR sequences. Among the roughly 400 genotyped donors, about 83% belonged to the genetic ancestry cluster associated with self-reported Caucasian donors. The study was designed to test whether signatures of past pathogen exposure could be identified by cataloging public T cell receptors. The study profiled the T cell repertoires of approximately 700 subjects by immunosequencing and related them to cytomegalovirus serostatus. Along with the roughly 670-subject first cohort, a separate validation cohort of approximately 110 different subjects was used. The study combined high-throughput TCR immunosequencing, statistical association of individual TCRs with disease status, and machine learning to predict cytomegalovirus infection status. In a later analysis, previously published TCR beta repertoires from several hundred donors were re-analyzed and high-resolution HLA genotyping was added so that TCR occurrence patterns could be studied. The later analysis used no new phenotypic data to find candidate immune exposures, relying instead on TCR beta sequences and their occurrence across donors. To decide whether each TCR beta V gene segment behaved as functional or pseudogenic, an earlier analysis of approximately 620 of the donors relied on high-throughput TCR beta sequencing. Donor age, sex, ethnicity and CMV serostatus were compiled alongside the repertoire data. A later genetic analysis took genome-wide SNP genotypes for about 65% of the 666 donors and used that subset as a discovery cohort. Every discovery cohort repertoire had been produced on one sequencing platform. Both class I and class II loci were covered by HLA typing, at four-digit resolution. The number of typed donors differed by locus: about 620-640 for A, B, C, DRB1 and DQB1; approximately 520 for DQA1; 606 for DPA1; and some 430 for DPB1. Because of strong linkage in the cohort, roughly 5 DR-DQ haplotypes were treated as single units for association and clustering. On average, about 200,000 unique TCR beta nucleotide sequences were sequenced per donor among 398 genotyped donors of the cohort, with roughly 18% of those sequences being non-productive.

The library was built by means of the immunoSEQ multiplex PCR assay. For the multiplex PCR, a mixture combining 60 forward primers for TCR Vbeta segments and 13 reverse primers for TCR Jbeta segments was used. The CDR3 region of rearranged TCR beta genes was amplified from genomic DNA with a multiplex PCR assay. The amplified TCR beta libraries were sequenced on the Illumina HiSeq System as 87-base-pair reads. Per the source publication's procedure: Across the 700 or so repertoires, a later analysis counted some 81 million unique TCR beta chains, 8.5 million to 12 million of which were shared by at least two donors. A nearest-neighbor algorithm error-corrected the raw reads and collapsed the reads into unique sequences, merging closely related sequences to remove PCR and sequencing errors. Alignment of CDR3 sequences to IMGT reference sequences was used to assign V, D and J gene segments. For a sequence to be retained, a match of at least six nucleotides to both a V gene segment and a J gene segment was required. Rearrangements were classified as productive when the CDR3 lacked stop codons and remained in frame with V and J, and all other rearrangements were classified as non-productive. Following IMGT convention, CDR3 was defined as the stretch from the second conserved V-encoded cysteine up to the conserved J-encoded phenylalanine. Sequences without an unambiguous match to a single V gene segment were excluded from the earlier analysis of a few hundred of the donors. An earlier analysis of several hundred of the donors called V segments functional above 56.7% productive rearrangements and segregating when the between-donor standard deviation exceeded 5%. A statistical classification framework was developed to diagnose cytomegalovirus status using the catalog of TCR beta chain sequences. V and J gene assignment, in a later analysis, came from comparing TCR nucleotide sequences with IMGT/GENE-DB human TR gene sequences. A later analysis assigned CDR3 sequences and most-parsimonious VDJ recombination scenarios with the TCRdist pipeline. In a later analysis, every TCR beta chain was defined by the combination of its CDR3 amino acid sequence and its V-gene family, and reads without a unique V-gene family were dropped. In a later analysis, fewer than 650 highly shared, low-generation-probability nucleotide sequences were removed to address suspected cross-contamination and a sequencing artifact. In a later analysis, a clonal expansion index for each public chain was calculated from normalized within-repertoire ranks of inferred template counts. A later analysis computed generation probabilities with a VDJ recombination model fitted to out-of-frame rearrangements, and checked the results against IGoR. In a later analysis, hypergeometric tests were used to score TCR-TCR, TCR-HLA and TCR-CMV co-occurrence, with a repertoire-size bias correction applied to TCR pairs. To estimate false discovery rates, a later analysis permuted the HLA or CMV assignments 20 times. In a later analysis, co-occurring TCRs were grouped using DBSCAN, with TCRdist sequence similarity added in when clustering inside HLA-allele-positive subsets. Repertoires with fewer than 30,000 or more than 120,000 public chains, plus five repertoires with anomalous nucleotide sharing, were excluded from co-occurrence clustering. TCRdb holds this immuneACCESS table with in-frame rearrangements only. Some clones are missing; in checked studies, unresolved V genes explain under half, and the rest has no known cause. From that table come the V and J calls and clone size; the DNA was used to work out D and trimming. This sample has approximately 140,000 clones in its table, and more than 60% of those were observed once. The ten largest clones capture around 1.5% of the sample.

V lost 4 bases and J lost 3 bases, and the count of bases not matched to a germline gene is 11. From the germline V gene, CDR1 is SGHVS and CDR2 is FNYEAQ. Counted from cysteine to phenylalanine, this CDR3 has 16 amino acids. CDR3 DNA is the only sequence kept; it has 48 bases, read in frame from the first base. Regarding this clone: The target of this receptor is not known. Nothing much larger sits one base from this clone, and base qualities are not available.

In total, more than 500 healthy bone marrow donors made up the cohort. Cohort members were all nominally healthy when sampled, although unrecorded immune exposures were likely present. The donor tested CMV seronegative, placing the donor among the 350 to 400 seronegative members of the cohort. A peripheral blood sample was provided by each donor, and peripheral blood mononuclear cells were used for TCR beta sequencing. Genomic DNA was extracted from the blood cell samples with the Qiagen DNeasy Blood Extraction Kit. The research as a whole found: Several of the top co-occurrence clusters appeared to be linked to parvovirus B19, influenza, CMV and Epstein-Barr virus, according to a later analysis. The only immune exposure information available for the cohort was CMV serostatus. Correlated functional status among segregating V segments might reflect linkage disequilibrium, but an unknown experimental factor could not be ruled out. V-gene and J-gene trimming of TCR beta chains was associated with a missense DCLRE1C variant in a later genetic analysis, and the association was replicated in an independent cohort. A further reported finding was that TCR beta sequences accurately predicted the HLA-A and HLA-B alleles for most subjects in the first cohort. A cluster of highly shared sequence variants was judged likely to represent a technical artifact of the sequencing pipeline. Because counts were too low, about 15 rarely observed V segments, including chromosome 9 orphons, were left out of the earlier analysis of approximately 500 of the donors. The study listed over 150 TCR beta chains as associated with cytomegalovirus. Sequencing depth was assumed to be roughly uniform across donors in the presence/absence analyses, though that assumption may not hold. When HLA alleles, especially DR and DQ, strongly co-occurred, TCR associations were difficult to assign to individual alleles. A later analysis found that most CMV-associated TCR beta chains appeared HLA-restricted, with HLA associations seemingly driven largely by CMV exposure. Because some donors lacked HLA typing at each locus, the association tests relied only on the typed subset. In vitro tests confirmed that a few of the cytomegalovirus-associated TCR beta chains recognize cytomegalovirus antigens. A later analysis found that HLA-associated TCR beta chains were more clonally expanded and had lower generation probabilities than equally common non-associated chains. The 87-base-pair reads could not distinguish some IMGT-functional V segments, including TRBV6-2 and TRBV6-3, so those segments were excluded. According to a later analysis, TCR association rates differed among HLA loci, with DRB1 alleles showing the most associated TCRs and HLA-C alleles showing the fewest. An earlier analysis of approximately 570 of the donors showed that most TCR beta V segments appeared in productive rearrangements either about 87% or about 30% of the time, which broadly matched IMGT annotations. It was suggested by the authors that the approach could potentially be generalized to other disease states and immunological phenotypes. The cohort was sequenced for TCR beta chains only, and without alpha or paired-chain data the features that could be detected were limited. Compared with the approximately 670-donor mean, donors in an Asian-associated ancestry cluster had fewer N-insertions in productive TCRs, according to a later genetic analysis. Cytomegalovirus status was reported to be diagnosed by the classifier with high specificity and sensitivity in both the original and validation cohorts. Most TCR sequences were seen in very few donors, while some public TCRs were found in many individuals. Specific HLA alleles were associated with 15,000 to 20,000 TCR beta sequences at a false discovery rate of 0.05 in a later analysis.

The clonotype was recovered from a female donor in good health and CMV-seronegative. Sequencing was performed on PBMCs. The sequence links TRBV7-6 to TRBJ2-7, and 8 junction bases match TRBD2. CDR3 sequence: CASSSSGGRSGYEQYF. The nucleotide sequence is TGTGCCAGCAGCTCGTCCGGCGGGAGGAGCGGCTACGAGCAGTACTTC.